A single sample is the source of the 25 T cell receptor beta chains below, sequenced in a study of response to subunit inactivated influenza vaccine. In TCRdb, the RT-PCR reads were re-called with MiXCR into one record per CDR3 protein. The table has 600,000 to 850,000 distinct CDR3 sequences, approximately 15% seen once. This specimen was PBMCs from blood, taken around two weeks before vaccination. The origin of the receptors is a man in his forties or fifties who received an inactivated influenza vaccine.

This clonotype was detected a few times. V and J are TRBV5-1 and TRBJ2-7, with D perhaps TRBD2 (6 bases). Per germline, CDR1 SGHRS and CDR2 YFSETQ. V shed 0 bases and J shed 7 bases, with 17 bases lying between them. The CDR3 sequence is 15 residues long. CDR3 DNA sequence: TGCGCCAGCAGCTTGGTAGCGGACGCACTGAGGGAGCAGTACTTC. Translated: CASSLVADALREQYF.

V usage is TRBV6-1 and J usage is TRBJ1-6, with D possibly matching TRBD1 (5 bases). The V gene lost 4 bases and the J gene lost 7 bases, with 17 bases spanning the gap. Looked up from germline, CDR1 is MNHNS and CDR2 is SASEGT. The CDR3 covers 16 residues. CDR3 DNA sequence: TGTGCCAGCAGTGCTTCCATTGGGGGTAGGAATTCACCCCTCCACTTT. Translated: CASSASIGGRNSPLHF.

This clonotype was found a few times. This chain joins TRBV20-1 and TRBJ2-1, with D unresolved. Germline values: CDR1 DFQATT, CDR2 SNEGSKA (reference sequence). This CDR3 comprises 16 residues. Trimming took 0 bases from V and 2 from J, leaving 14 bases between them. CDR3 DNA sequence: TGCAGTGCTAGAGATTTCCGTCTTGGTACCTACAATGAGCAGTTCTTC. It yields the protein CSARDFRLGTYNEQFF.

This clonotype was found a few times. V usage is TRBV3-1 and J usage is TRBJ2-1; the match to TRBD2 covers 7 bases. CDR3 length equals 14 residues. After removal of 4 bases from V and 3 bases from J, the junction contained 3 bases not matched to a gene. Germline assignment: CDR1 LGHDT and CDR2 YNNKEL (reference sequence). The CDR3 sequence is CASSPASGYNEQFF. The CDR3 DNA sequence: TGTGCCAGCAGCCCGGCTAGCGGCTACAATGAGCAGTTCTTC.

The chain has TRBV6-2 or TRBV6-3 and TRBJ1-1; TRBD1 is a possible D gene (6 bases). Looked up from germline, CDR1 is MNHEY and CDR2 is SVGEGT. The CDR3 has 14 amino acids. Between the trimmed V and J ends, which lost 6 bases and 4 bases, there was a span of 15 bases. The CDR3: CASSKQGPGTEAFF. For the CDR3, the DNA is TGTGCCAGCAGCAAACAGGGACCAGGCACTGAAGCTTTCTTT.

This clonotype was counted only a few times. The chain employs TRBV7-2 and TRBJ1-2; 8 positions match TRBD1. The CDR3 is 14 amino acids. Germline values: CDR1 SGHTA, CDR2 FQGNSA. V gave up 5 bases and J gave up 3 bases; unmatched junction bases: 5. In nucleotides, the CDR3 is TGTGCCAGCAGCCCAGGGGGCGTTGACTATGGCTACACCTTC. It yields the protein CASSPGGVDYGYTF.

This clonotype was seen ten or more times. J is TRBJ1-5 and V is TRBV28; D gene unclear. V gave up 3 bases and J gave up 4 bases, with 10 bases separating them. This CDR3 has 14 residues. The germline V gene encodes CDR1 MDHEN and CDR2 SYDVKM. In DNA form, the CDR3 reads TGTGCCAGCAGTTTTCCCCAGGTTAATCAGCCCCAGCATTTT. Its protein is CASSFPQVNQPQHF.

This clonotype was counted only a few times. This chain links TRBV5-1 with TRBJ2-2, with D perhaps TRBD1 (6 bases). The germline CDR1 and CDR2 sequences are SGHRS and YFSETQ. V gave up 1 base and J gave up 3 bases, with 10 bases separating them. This CDR3 is built from 15 residues. The CDR3 protein is CASSLRDIYTGELFF. The CDR3 DNA follows: TGCGCCAGCAGCTTGAGGGACATCTACACCGGGGAGCTGTTTTTT.

This clonotype has a handful of counts. V and J are TRBV6-5 and TRBJ1-1; D is unresolved. Germline CDR1 MNHEY, CDR2 SVGAGI. The CDR3 runs to 14 residues. V was shortened by 3 bases and J by 0 bases, with 8 bases between the two germline ends. The DNA for the CDR3 is TGTGCCAGCAGTTATTCGATTCTGAACACTGAAGCTTTCTTT. Its protein is CASSYSILNTEAFF.

The J gene is TRBJ2-1, the V gene TRBV2, with TRBD2 as a possible D gene (6 bases). CDR1 is SNHLY, CDR2 FYNNEI, per germline. Deletions cut 5 bases from V and 6 bases from J, with 23 bases between. The CDR3 extends over 17 amino acids. The CDR3: CASSTYGTGGGGNEQFF. The CDR3 DNA sequence: TGTGCCAGCAGTACATACGGCACAGGTGGGGGAGGCAATGAGCAGTTCTTC.

The CDR3 sequence is CASSLGHLAGQGEQYF. As DNA, the CDR3 is TGCGCCAGCAGCTTGGGTCATTTAGCAGGGCAAGGCGAGCAGTACTTC. This rearrangement joins TRBV5-1 to TRBJ2-7; D might be TRBD1 (5 bases). V lost 0 bases and J 6 bases, leaving 19 bases between the germline ends. The CDR3 is 16 amino acids. Germline V gene data show CDR1 as SGHRS and CDR2 as YFSETQ.

The V call is TRBV20-1, the J call TRBJ2-7; D may be TRBD2 (5 bases). From germline, CDR1 is DFQATT and CDR2 SNEGSKA (reference sequence). The CDR3 has 14 amino acids. V shed 0 bases and J shed 8 bases, with 17 bases lying between them. In DNA form, the CDR3 reads TGCAGTGCTAGAGATCGTATCGGGAAGGCAAAGCAGTACTTC. This codes for CSARDRIGKAKQYF.

This clonotype was detected only a few times. This chain connects TRBV6-2 or TRBV6-3 to TRBJ2-7; no definite D call. The CDR3 contains 15 residues. V lost 2 bases and J lost 0, with 11 bases in between. Germline V CDR1 and CDR2: MNHEY, SVGEGT. Here the CDR3 reads CASSYPGRSSYEQYF. CDR3 DNA: TGTGCCAGCAGTTACCCCGGAAGGAGCTCCTACGAGCAGTACTTC.

This clonotype was observed a few times. The genes are TRBV11-2 and TRBJ2-3; D may be TRBD2 (5 bases). V was clipped by 8 bases and J by 1 base, with 13 bases between them. The length of the CDR3 is 14 residues. Germline V gene data show CDR1 as SGHAT and CDR2 as FQNNGV. CDR3 sequence (DNA): TGTGCCAGCCGGACTGCTGATGGCACAGATACGCAGTATTTT. Protein product: CASRTADGTDTQYF.

The J gene is TRBJ2-5, the V gene TRBV13; no reliable D call. This CDR3 region has 13 residues. Trimming cost V 5 bases and J 3 bases, with 10 bases left between them. Germline values: CDR1 PRHDT, CDR2 FYEKMQ (reference sequence). The CDR3 region is CASSPASEETQYF. CDR3 in DNA: TGTGCCAGCAGCCCAGCGTCAGAAGAGACCCAGTACTTC.

The sample holds a few counts of this clonotype. The chain joins TRBV6-5 to TRBJ2-7, with TRBD2 matching 11 bases. This CDR3 is 15 amino acids long. Germline V lookup: CDR1 MNHEY, CDR2 SVGAGI. J was trimmed by 3 bases and V by 4 bases; bases with no gene match: 5. DNA for the CDR3: TGTGCCAGCAGTTCCACTAGCGGGGGCGACTACGAGCAGTACTTC. Translated: CASSSTSGGDYEQYF.

This clonotype was seen a handful of times. This chain links TRBV6-5 with TRBJ1-1; D remains ambiguous. The CDR3 length is 14 residues. CDR1 is MNHEY, CDR2 SVGAGI, per germline. V was cut by 0 bases and J by 4 bases, with 9 bases left in between. CDR3 sequence reads: CASSYSAPSTEAFF. The CDR3 DNA is TGTGCCAGCAGTTACTCGGCCCCGAGCACTGAAGCTTTCTTT.

Only a few counts were recorded for this clonotype. The V gene is TRBV12-3 or TRBV12-4, the J gene TRBJ2-1, with TRBD1 as a possible D gene (6 bases). Trimming pared 6 bases from V and 6 bases from J, leaving 12 bases between. CDR3 length: 13 amino acids. The CDR3: CASSYRDRNEQFF. The CDR3 DNA sequence: TGTGCCAGCAGCTACAGGGATCGCAATGAGCAGTTCTTC.

This clonotype has a count of ten or more. The chain couples TRBV4-2 to TRBJ2-1; 8 bases align to TRBD2. The CDR3 has 16 residues. Per the germline V gene, CDR1 is LGHNA and CDR2 is YNFKEQ. V gave up 1 base and J gave up 0 bases; unmatched junction bases: 2. The CDR3 sequence is CASSQAGGSSYNEQFF. The CDR3 nucleotides are TGTGCCAGCAGCCAAGCGGGGGGGAGCTCCTACAATGAGCAGTTCTTC.

This clonotype has only a few counts. The chain is built from TRBV10-1 and TRBJ2-1; 8 bases align to TRBD2. The germline V gene has CDR1 WNHNN and CDR2 SYGVQD (reference sequence). V lost 8 bases, J lost 3 bases, and 6 bases stayed unmatched. The CDR3 is 14 residues long. The CDR3 nucleotides read TGCGCCAGCCAGATAGCGGGGCACTACAATGAGCAGTTCTTC. This translates into CASQIAGHYNEQFF.

The genes are TRBV29-1 and TRBJ2-1, with D maybe TRBD1 (5 bases). Germline CDR1 and CDR2: SQVTM and ANQGSEA. Deletions cut 4 bases from V and 1 base from J, with 17 bases between. CDR3 size: 16 residues. The CDR3 DNA reads TGCAGCGTTGTGACAGTGGGGTGGGAATCCTACAATGAGCAGTTCTTC. Translation: CSVVTVGWESYNEQFF.

V gene TRBV15 combines with J gene TRBJ2-1; 7 bases match TRBD2. Trimming at V came to 3 bases and at J to 8 bases, leaving 7 bases not matched to a gene. The CDR3 length is 14 residues. From germline, CDR1 is LNHNV and CDR2 YYDKDF (reference sequence). Written as DNA, the CDR3 is TGTGCCACCAGCAGGGTGGCGGGGGTGGATGAGCAGTTCTTC. Residues: CATSRVAGVDEQFF.

The V call is TRBV4-2, the J call TRBJ2-2, with TRBD2 as a possible D gene (6 bases). This CDR3 is 16 amino acids long. The germline V gene has CDR1 LGHNA and CDR2 YNFKEQ. V was cut by 3 bases and J by 0 bases, with 11 bases left in between. In DNA, the CDR3 is TGTGCCAGCAGCCATGGCGGGACCGCGAACACCGGGGAGCTGTTTTTT. Protein: CASSHGGTANTGELFF.

The rearrangement joins TRBV20-1 to TRBJ2-7, with 10 bases that match TRBD1. The CDR3 sequence is 16 residues long. Trimming took 1 base from V and 3 from J; bases not matched to a gene: 9. The V gene's germline CDR1 is DFQATT and CDR2 SNEGSKA (reference sequence). Here the CDR3 reads CSARVLFDRGLYEQYF. CDR3 sequence (DNA): TGCAGTGCTAGAGTACTATTCGACAGGGGGCTCTACGAGCAGTACTTC.

This clonotype turned up a few times. V and J are TRBV27 and TRBJ2-2, with 9 bases fitting TRBD2. CDR3 size: 16 residues. From germline, CDR1 is MNHEY and CDR2 SMNVEV (reference sequence). V shed 5 bases, J shed 9 bases, and the junction held 13 bases outside the gene matches. The CDR3 DNA reads TGTGCCAGCAGTGACCTAGCGGGGATACGCTTCCGGGAGCTGTTTTTT. Translation gives CASSDLAGIRFRELFF.